This TCR beta chain was retrieved from a study of cytomegalovirus exposure and HLA in healthy donors. Use of 60 Vbeta and 13 Jbeta primers characterized the PCR. Profiling relied on immunoSEQ multiplex PCR, and the TCRdb table lists in-frame clones only, not all of them. This sample has about 140,000 clones; 73% occur once, and the top ten carry 13% to 15%. CDR1 ENHRY and CDR2 SYGVKD come from the germline V gene. J gave up 6 bases and V 10 bases, and 11 bases lay outside the gene matches. The CDR3 sequence is 13 residues long. This rearrangement joins TRBV10-3 to TRBJ1-2; 7 nucleotides agree with TRBD1. This TCR was sampled from a human donor in good health. Material for sequencing was PBMCs. CDR3 sequence (DNA): TGTGCCACCAACTCAGGGGGAGAGAATGGCTACACCTTC. Translation: CATNSGGENGYTF.